These 20 T cell receptor beta chains were sequenced from one sample in a study of regulatory T cells in long-lasting Graves disease. As to time point: newly diagnosed GD, antithyroid drugs for less than 3 months. The authors made the TCR library using RNA they extracted from PBMCs. Library construction for TCR beta used iRepertoire HTBI primers and Arm-PCR of CDR3 regions. TCRdb reprocessed the multiplex PCR reads via MiXCR and lists one record per CDR3 protein. The sample contains about 620,000 distinct CDR3 sequences, 16% of which appear only once. This sample also belongs to another study, concerning T cells in Graves' hyperthyroidism and ophthalmopathy.

This material consisted of peripheral blood mononuclear cells (PBMCs), taken at new diagnosis, from a patient treated with antithyroid drugs. The receptor set was obtained from a woman aged 25 to 39 with Graves disease.

This clonotype was counted ten times or more. The genes are TRBV28 and TRBJ2-3, with D unclear. This CDR3 has 13 residues. Trimming removed 6 bases from V and 3 bases from J, with 10 bases in between. Germline CDR1 is MDHEN and CDR2 is SYDVKM. The CDR3 is CASRHLGTDTQYF. The CDR3 DNA reads TGTGCCAGCAGACATCTAGGTACAGATACGCAGTATTTT. Combining the CDR3 with reference TRBV28 and TRBJ2-3 gives the whole variable domain DVKVTQSSRYLVKRTGEKVFLECVQDMDHENMFWYRQDPGLGLRLIYFSYDVKMKEKGDIPEGYSVSREKKERFSLILESASTNQTSMYLCASRHLGTDTQYFGPGTRLTVL.

This clonotype was recorded many times. The chain combines TRBV28 with TRBJ1-2, with TRBD1 as a possible D gene (6 bases). Trimming removed 8 bases from V and 3 bases from J, with 10 bases in between. Germline V gene data show CDR1 as MDHEN and CDR2 as SYDVKM. This CDR3 is built from 12 residues. This chain's CDR3 is CASDPGDYGYTF. CDR3 DNA sequence: TGTGCCAGCGACCCAGGGGACTATGGCTACACCTTC.

This clonotype was detected many times. The J gene is TRBJ2-1, the V gene TRBV15, with 11 bases matching TRBD2. After removal of 2 bases from V and 8 bases from J, the junction contained 2 bases not matched to a gene. Germline values: CDR1 LNHNV, CDR2 YYDKDF (reference sequence). This CDR3 has 14 amino acids. DNA of the CDR3: TGTGCCACCAGCAGAACTAGCGGGAGCTATGAGCAGTTCTTC. Translation: CATSRTSGSYEQFF.

In its sample, this clonotype was seen many times. The chain employs TRBV28 and TRBJ1-5; 7 nucleotides agree with TRBD1. V shed 6 bases and J 10 bases; nucleotides not matched to a gene: 9. The germline gives CDR1 MDHEN, CDR2 SYDVKM. The CDR3 is 13 residues long. This chain's CDR3 is CASRGAGGRPQHF. The CDR3 DNA sequence: TGTGCCAGCAGGGGGGCAGGGGGTCGTCCCCAGCATTTT.

V is TRBV30 and J is TRBJ1-2; D gene ambiguous. V lost 0 bases and J lost 8, with 13 bases in between. The germline CDR1 and CDR2 sequences are GTSNPN and SVGIG (reference sequence). The length of the CDR3 is 13 residues. CDR3 loop: CAWSVHGFQGYTF. The CDR3 coding sequence is TGTGCCTGGAGTGTACATGGGTTCCAAGGCTACACCTTC.

This clonotype appeared many times. The V call is TRBV18, the J call TRBJ2-5, with D uncertain. This CDR3 is 14 amino acids long. V was pared by 1 base and J by 4 bases, with 10 bases between. Germline V gene sequence: CDR1 KGHSH, CDR2 LQKENI. CDR3 loop: CASSPRSALETQYF. The CDR3, as DNA: TGTGCCAGCTCACCACGGTCGGCCCTAGAGACCCAGTACTTC.

J is TRBJ1-4 and V is TRBV20-1; the D is unclear. The CDR3 is 11 residues long. From germline, CDR1 is DFQATT and CDR2 SNEGSKA (reference sequence). The ends were cut back, 4 bases at V and 12 bases at J, with 12 bases in the middle. DNA for the CDR3: TGCAGTGCTATTGGACGGATGCAACTGTTTTTT. As protein: CSAIGRMQLFF.

This clonotype came up many times. This rearrangement joins TRBV10-3 to TRBJ1-4, with D maybe TRBD1 (5 bases). There are 15 residues in the CDR3. Germline values: CDR1 ENHRY, CDR2 SYGVKD. Trimming took 0 bases from V and 8 from J, leaving 13 bases between them. This CDR3 reads CAISESKDTFEKLFF. The CDR3 region has the DNA TGTGCCATCAGTGAGTCGAAGGACACTTTCGAAAAACTGTTTTTT.

The genes are TRBV6-2 or TRBV6-3 and TRBJ2-7, with TRBD2 matching 12 bases. Per the germline V gene, CDR1 is MNHEY and CDR2 is SVGEGT. This CDR3 region has 22 residues. The ends lost 0 bases at V and 0 bases at J; junction bases unmatched: 18. The CDR3 DNA reads TGTGCCAGCAGTTACTCGGGCGGGGGGAGGGGTCTAGCGGGAGGGCTCTCCTACGAGCAGTACTTC. Its protein product is CASSYSGGGRGLAGGLSYEQYF.

This clonotype has at least ten counts. The chain recombines TRBV11-2 with TRBJ1-4, with TRBD1 matching over 10 bases. Germline V gene lookup returns CDR1 SGHAT and CDR2 FQNNGV. The CDR3 length is 17 residues. J gave up 0 bases and V 5 bases, and 6 bases lay outside the gene matches. The CDR3 spells CASSPRDRGATNEKLFF. The CDR3 DNA sequence: TGTGCCAGCAGCCCTCGGGACAGGGGAGCAACTAATGAAAAACTGTTTTTT.

This clonotype has at least ten counts. The rearrangement joins TRBV6-2 or TRBV6-3 to TRBJ2-1; maybe TRBD1 (5 bases). This CDR3 spans 13 amino acids. V gave up 4 bases and J gave up 7 bases, with 11 bases separating them. Germline V gene sequence: CDR1 MNHEY, CDR2 SVGEGT. The CDR3 nucleotides read TGTGCCAGCAGTTCGGACACGGTAAATGAGCAGTTCTTC. Amino acids: CASSSDTVNEQFF.

J is TRBJ1-4 and V is TRBV28; tentative D call: TRBD1 (6 bases). The ends were cut back, 5 bases at V and 4 bases at J, with 17 bases in the middle. The CDR3 sequence is 16 residues long. CDR1 and CDR2 from the germline V gene are MDHEN and SYDVKM. For the CDR3, the DNA is TGTGCCAGCAGTCCCGGACAGCTGACTAATAATGAAAAACTGTTTTTT. Its translation is CASSPGQLTNNEKLFF.

The genes are TRBV12-3 or TRBV12-4 and TRBJ2-3; 10 bases are shared with TRBD2. The CDR3 totals 14 residues. V lost 5 bases and J lost 5; bases outside the gene matches: 4. The CDR3 sequence: CASSTGLAVDTQYF. CDR3 nucleotide sequence: TGTGCCAGCAGTACCGGACTAGCGGTAGATACGCAGTATTTT.

This chain connects TRBV27 to TRBJ2-3; TRBD2 agrees at 8 bases. After removal of 0 bases from V and 0 bases from J, the junction contained 11 bases not matched to a gene. This CDR3 has 19 residues. Germline V gene data show CDR1 as MNHEY and CDR2 as SMNVEV (reference sequence). CDR3 in DNA: TGTGCCAGCAGTTTATCTAGCGGGAAATCCCCCACTAGCACAGATACGCAGTATTTT. It yields the protein CASSLSSGKSPTSTDTQYF.

This clonotype was detected ten times or more. The V and J genes are TRBV6-1 and TRBJ2-5; D is possibly TRBD1 or TRBD2 (5 bases each). The V gene lost 4 bases and the J gene lost 5 bases, with 8 bases spanning the gap. CDR3 length: 12 amino acids. Germline assignment: CDR1 MNHNS and CDR2 SASEGT. CDR3 residues: CASSAGGETQYF. In nucleotides, the CDR3 is TGTGCCAGCAGTGCTGGGGGTGAGACCCAGTACTTC.

The V and J genes are TRBV25-1 and TRBJ2-7; D call uncertain. From germline, CDR1 is MGHDK and CDR2 SYGVNS. The CDR3 is 14 amino acids. Trimming took off 3 bases at V and 1 base at J, with 10 bases between the two ends. CDR3 nucleotide sequence: TGTGCCAGCAGTGACCCCTCAGCTTCCTACGAGCAGTACTTC. This codes for CASSDPSASYEQYF.

This clonotype was seen at least ten times. This chain joins TRBV28 and TRBJ1-5; perhaps TRBD1 as D (6 bases). Trimming shortened V by 6 bases and J by 2 bases, and 14 bases separated the two germline ends. This CDR3 spans 15 amino acids. Germline CDR1 and CDR2: MDHEN and SYDVKM. This chain's CDR3 is CASSLGGPGNQPQHF. CDR3 coding DNA: TGTGCCAGCAGCTTAGGGGGGCCGGGCAATCAGCCCCAGCATTTT. Supplemented by reference TRBV28 and TRBJ1-5, the full variable domain reads DVKVTQSSRYLVKRTGEKVFLECVQDMDHENMFWYRQDPGLGLRLIYFSYDVKMKEKGDIPEGYSVSREKKERFSLILESASTNQTSMYLCASSLGGPGNQPQHFGDGTRLSIL.

The V gene is TRBV4-2, the J gene TRBJ1-5, with 9 bases identical to TRBD1. This CDR3 spans 14 amino acids. The germline gives CDR1 LGHNA, CDR2 YNFKEQ. Trimming cost V 4 bases and J 5 bases; bases outside gene matches: 3. The CDR3 spells CASSLDRGDQPQHF. Here the CDR3 DNA reads TGTGCCAGCAGCCTAGACAGGGGGGATCAGCCCCAGCATTTT.

This clonotype was detected a few times. The chain uses TRBV9 and TRBJ2-1; 9 positions agree with TRBD2. Losses at the gene ends were 1 base for V and 3 bases for J; bases not matched to a gene: 5. CDR3 length: 16 amino acids. Germline V gene data show CDR1 as SGDLS and CDR2 as YYNGEE. CDR3 nucleotide sequence: TGTGCCAGCAGCGTACCGCGGGAGGGCAACTACAATGAGCAGTTCTTC. Protein sequence: CASSVPREGNYNEQFF.

The chain is built from TRBV20-1 and TRBJ2-1; D remains unclear. Trimming left V 6 bases short and J 1 base short, with 13 bases between. Germline V gives CDR1 DFQATT, CDR2 SNEGSKA (reference sequence). The CDR3 sequence is 14 residues long. The CDR3 spells CSALTPGSYNEQFF. The CDR3 DNA reads as TGCAGTGCCCTGACTCCAGGATCCTACAATGAGCAGTTCTTC.